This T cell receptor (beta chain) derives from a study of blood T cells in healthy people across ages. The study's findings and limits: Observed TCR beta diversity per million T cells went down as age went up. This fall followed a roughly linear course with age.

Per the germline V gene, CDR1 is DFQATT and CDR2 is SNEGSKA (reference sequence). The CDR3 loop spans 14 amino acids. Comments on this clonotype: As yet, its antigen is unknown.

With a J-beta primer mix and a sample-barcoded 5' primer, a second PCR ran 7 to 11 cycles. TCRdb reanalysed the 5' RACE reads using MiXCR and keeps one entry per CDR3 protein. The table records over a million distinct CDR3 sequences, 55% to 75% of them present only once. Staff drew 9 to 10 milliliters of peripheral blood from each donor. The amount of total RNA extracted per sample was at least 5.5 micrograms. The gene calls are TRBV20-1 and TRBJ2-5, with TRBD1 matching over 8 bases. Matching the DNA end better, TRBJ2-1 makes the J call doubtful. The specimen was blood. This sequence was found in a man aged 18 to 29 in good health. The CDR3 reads CSAPLGTGQKTQFF. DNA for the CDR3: TGCAGTGCACCATTAGGGACAGGTCAAAAGACCCAGTTCTTC.